These 8 T cell receptor beta chains originate from one sample sequenced in a study of T-cell reconstitution after alpha-beta-depleted transplantation in children. Preparation of the TCRbeta library involved a method that used unique molecular identifiers. TCRdb ran MiXCR on the PCR reads and lists one entry per CDR3 protein. The table includes 500,000 to 750,000 distinct CDR3 sequences, 10% to 15% detected once. Sequencing used PBMCs, mostly from graft donor cells, obtained 360 days after TCRalphabeta/CD19-depleted stem cell transplant. These receptors were collected from a male patient younger than 18 who had a stem cell transplant for acute myeloid leukemia, so the T cells may come from the graft donor.

Comment on this clonotype: A clone one base away is much larger, so this may be a read error. The chain is built from TRBV12-3 or TRBV12-4 and TRBJ2-1; 8 nucleotides match TRBD1. This CDR3 comprises 13 residues. The CDR3 nucleotides are TGTGCCAGCGGGACAGGCGTCTACAATGGGCAGTTCTTC. Protein product: CASGTGVYNGQFF.

A word on this clonotype: Given the absence of the conserved phenylalanine or tryptophan at the CDR3 end, a read error is likely. This chain uses TRBV27 with TRBJ2-1; the match to TRBD2 covers 13 bases. The CDR3 runs 16 residues. V was clipped by 2 bases and J by 7 bases; unmatched bases: 5. Germline CDR1 reads MNHEY; CDR2 reads SMNVEV (reference sequence). The CDR3 sequence is CASSLQGLAGFNEQFY. The CDR3 region has the DNA TGTGCCAGCAGTTTACAGGGACTAGCGGGATTTAATGAGCAGTTCTAC.

Written as DNA, the CDR3 is TGTGCCACCAGTCTACAGGGGGAGGGTAACTATGGCTACACCTTC. It yields the protein CATSLQGEGNYGYTF. The genes are TRBV15 and TRBJ1-2; 8 bases are a match to TRBD1. This CDR3 contains 15 residues. Germline-derived CDR1 and CDR2 are LNHNV and YYDKDF (reference sequence). Losses at the gene ends were 6 bases for V and 1 base for J; bases not matched to a gene: 7.

The sample holds a few counts of this clonotype. The chain recombines TRBV14 with TRBJ1-2; D ambiguous. V lost 3 bases and J lost 7, with 21 bases in between. The CDR3 has 16 residues. Germline CDR1 is SGHDN and CDR2 is FVKESK. The CDR3 sequence: CASSHRLGESRLGYTF. As DNA, the CDR3 is TGTGCCAGCAGCCACCGACTTGGGGAGAGTAGGCTTGGCTACACCTTC.

This clonotype has ten or more counts. The J gene is TRBJ2-7, the V gene TRBV12-3 or TRBV12-4, with 10 positions matching TRBD2. The ends lost 6 bases at V and 4 bases at J; junction bases unmatched: 9. The CDR3 consists of 15 residues. The CDR3 sequence: CASSLSGRAAYEQYF. For the CDR3, the DNA is TGTGCCAGCAGCCTCAGCGGGAGGGCCGCGTACGAGCAGTACTTC.

This clonotype was seen only a few times. The CDR3 spells CASSWTSAYNEQFF. The CDR3 nucleotides are TGTGCCAGCAGTTGGACTAGCGCCTACAATGAGCAGTTCTTC. The chain uses TRBV6-2 or TRBV6-3 and TRBJ2-1; 9 bases map to TRBD2. The junction had 0 bases not matched to a gene; V was cut back by 4 bases and J by 2 bases. The CDR3 runs to 14 residues. Germline loops: CDR1 MNHEY, CDR2 SVGEGT.

The gene calls are TRBV20-1 and TRBJ2-3, with a tentative D call TRBD2 (5 bases). V gave up 1 base and J gave up 0 bases, with 14 bases separating them. This CDR3 has 16 amino acids. Germline V gene lookup returns CDR1 DFQATT and CDR2 SNEGSKA (reference sequence). CDR3 in amino acids: CSARALLALSTDTQYF. The CDR3 bases are TGCAGTGCTAGAGCCTTGCTAGCCCTTAGCACAGATACGCAGTATTTT.

The V and J genes are TRBV2 and TRBJ2-7; possibly TRBD2 for D (6 bases). V was shortened by 6 bases and J by 3 bases, with 15 bases between the two germline ends. This CDR3 contains 14 residues. Looked up from germline, CDR1 is SNHLY and CDR2 is FYNNEI. The CDR3 nucleotides read TGTGCCAGCAGGAAGGGACTGCTTGACTACGAGCAGTACTTC. The encoded protein is CASRKGLLDYEQYF.